Listed below are T cell receptor beta chains from one sample, sequenced in a study of blood T cell repertoires in COVID-19. Clones were sequenced by immunoSEQ multiplex PCR, and TCRdb holds only the in-frame ones, with some missing. In the table there are 200,000 to 250,000 clones, more than 70% of which are singletons. Material: peripheral blood. The origin of the receptors is a woman aged 30 to 39 with COVID-19, enrolled during active disease. The conserved cysteine and the conserved F or W are not part of the CDR3 here.

V gene	J gene	CDR3 protein
TRBV19	TRBJ2-5	ASRPIAGVETQY
TRBV3-1/TRBV3-2	TRBJ1-5	ASSQDGGIGQPQH
TRBV12-5	TRBJ2-3	ASGSGLAGATDTQY
TRBV6-5	TRBJ1-1	ASRGLRAF
TRBV10-3	TRBJ2-5	AISGMAGETQY
TRBV10-2	TRBJ2-3	AGGRGGPDTQY
TRBV4-2	TRBJ2-1	ASSQDLFAGGPFNEQF
TRBV6-2/TRBV6-3	TRBJ2-7	ASSYAQGRHEQY
TRBV10-1	TRBJ2-1	ASSQDRGGEQF
TRBV18	TRBJ2-7	ASSPVTGGDEQY
TRBV7-2	TRBJ2-6	ASSSPGGANVLT
TRBV11-2	TRBJ2-7	ASSHRQSPYEQY
TRBV11-2	TRBJ2-7	ASSLITGGGYEQY
TRBV27	TRBJ1-1	ASSLSRDINTEAF
TRBV11-2	TRBJ2-5	ASSLDLNRVGKTQY
TRBV18	TRBJ2-3	ASSPPDRVTTDTQY